One and the same sample provided the 4 T cell receptor beta chains below, sequenced in a study of blood T cells in healthy people across ages. For the second PCR, which ran for roughly 7 to 11 cycles, a sample-barcoded 5' primer and a J-beta primer mix were used. A single record per CDR3 protein comes from TCRdb applying MiXCR to the 5' RACE reads. The repertoire has around 1.5 million distinct CDR3 sequences, 30% to 40% of them found once; the top ten carry about 11%. Sequenced sample: blood. The origin of the receptors is a woman in her 30s in good health.

CDR3 sequence (DNA): TGTGCCAGCAGCAAAGTTGCCGGGACAGGTAACACCGGGGAGCTGTTTTTT. As protein: CASSKVAGTGNTGELFF. V gene TRBV21-1 combines with J gene TRBJ2-2; the table gives TRBD1 as D, unverified against the DNA. TRBV21-1 is an annotated pseudogene. This CDR3 spans 17 amino acids.

Ten or more counts support this clonotype. This chain joins TRBV4-1 and TRBJ2-5; the match to TRBD1 covers 7 bases. This CDR3 has 13 residues. The ends lost 5 bases at V and 4 bases at J; junction bases unmatched: 4. Germline V lookup: CDR1 MGHRA, CDR2 YSYEKL. CDR3 sequence (DNA): TGCGCCAGCAGCACCCGACAGGGAGAGACCCAGTACTTC. Residues: CASSTRQGETQYF.

The chain's CDR3 is CSARDLGNSRSDEQFF. CDR3 DNA: TGCAGTGCTAGAGATCTGGGGAATAGCAGGAGTGATGAGCAGTTCTTC. The chain couples TRBV20-1 to TRBJ2-1; D gene ambiguous. V gave up 0 bases and J gave up 8 bases, with 20 bases separating them. This CDR3 is built from 16 residues. The germline gives CDR1 DFQATT, CDR2 SNEGSKA (reference sequence).

This clonotype was detected only once. The V gene is TRBV5-1, the J gene TRBJ2-7; 9 bases match TRBD2. The CDR3 has 18 residues. V gave up 5 bases and J gave up 3 bases; unmatched junction bases: 18. Germline V gene sequence: CDR1 SGHRS, CDR2 YFSETQ. CDR3 in amino acids: CASSPIAGESDVNYEQYV. The DNA for the CDR3 is TGCGCCAGCAGTCCGATAGCGGGAGAGTCTGATGTGAACTACGAGCAGTACGTC.